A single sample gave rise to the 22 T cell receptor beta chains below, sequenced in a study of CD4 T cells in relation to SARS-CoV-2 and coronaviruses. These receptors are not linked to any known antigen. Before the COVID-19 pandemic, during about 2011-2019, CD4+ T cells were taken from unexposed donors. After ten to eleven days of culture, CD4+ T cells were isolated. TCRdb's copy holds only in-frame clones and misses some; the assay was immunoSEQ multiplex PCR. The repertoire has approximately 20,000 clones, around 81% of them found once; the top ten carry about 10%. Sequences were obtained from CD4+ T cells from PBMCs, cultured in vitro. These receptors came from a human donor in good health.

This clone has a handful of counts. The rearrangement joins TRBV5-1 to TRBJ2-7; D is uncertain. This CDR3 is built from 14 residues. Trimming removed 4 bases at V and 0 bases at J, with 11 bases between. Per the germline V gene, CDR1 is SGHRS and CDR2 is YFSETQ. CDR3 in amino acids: CASSQNGFSYEQYF. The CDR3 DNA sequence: TGCGCCAGCAGCCAAAACGGCTTCTCCTACGAGCAGTACTTC.

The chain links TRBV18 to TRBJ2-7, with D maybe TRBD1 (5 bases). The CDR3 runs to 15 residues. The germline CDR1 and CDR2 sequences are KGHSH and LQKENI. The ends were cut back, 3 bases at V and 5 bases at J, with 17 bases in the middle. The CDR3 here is CASSPDSWVSNEQYF. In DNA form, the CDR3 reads TGTGCCAGCTCACCCGACAGTTGGGTCTCAAACGAGCAGTACTTC.

In DNA form, the CDR3 reads TGTGCCAGCAGCTCCCGTGGGACAGACACAGATACGCAGTATTTT. Protein sequence: CASSSRGTDTDTQYF. This chain connects TRBV11-2 to TRBJ2-3; 7 bases agree with TRBD1. The ends lost 4 bases at V and 2 bases at J; junction bases unmatched: 6. The length of the CDR3 is 15 residues. From germline, CDR1 is SGHAT and CDR2 FQNNGV.

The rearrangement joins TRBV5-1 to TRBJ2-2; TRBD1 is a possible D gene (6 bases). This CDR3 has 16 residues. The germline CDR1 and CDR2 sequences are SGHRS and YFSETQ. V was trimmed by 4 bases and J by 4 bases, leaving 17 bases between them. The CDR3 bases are TGCGCCAGCAGCGTACTACAGGGATCGGTCACCGGGGAGCTGTTTTTT. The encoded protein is CASSVLQGSVTGELFF.

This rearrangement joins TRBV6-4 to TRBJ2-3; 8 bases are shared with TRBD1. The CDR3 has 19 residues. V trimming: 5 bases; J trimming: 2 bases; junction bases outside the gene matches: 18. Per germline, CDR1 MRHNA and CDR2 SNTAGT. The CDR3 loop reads CASSPNLFSGTGVTDTQYF. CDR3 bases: TGTGCCAGCAGTCCCAACCTCTTTTCCGGGACAGGAGTCACAGATACGCAGTATTTT.

CDR3 sequence: CATTRTGDSNQPQHF. The CDR3 bases are TGTGCCACAACACGGACAGGGGATAGCAATCAGCCCCAGCATTTT. This chain links TRBV19 with TRBJ1-5; 9 bases agree with TRBD1. V was pared by 10 bases and J by 0 bases, with 7 bases of the junction left unmatched. Germline-derived CDR1 and CDR2 are LNHDA and SQIVND (reference sequence). The CDR3 spans 15 residues. The full variable domain, in which reference TRBV19 and TRBJ1-5 provide the parts outside the CDR3, is DGGITQSPKYLFRKEGQNVTLSCEQNLNHDAMYWYRQDPGQGLRLIYYSQIVNDFQKGDIAEGYSVSREKKESFPLTVTSAQKNPTAFYLCATTRTGDSNQPQHFGDGTRLSIL.

CDR3 in amino acids: CASSEEGQGRGGYTF. CDR3 in DNA: TGTGCCAGCAGTGAAGAGGGACAGGGTCGAGGTGGCTACACCTTC. This rearrangement joins TRBV2 to TRBJ1-2; 9 bases line up with TRBD1. CDR3 length equals 15 residues. After removal of 1 base from V and 7 bases from J, the junction contained 7 bases not matched to a gene. Germline V gives CDR1 SNHLY, CDR2 FYNNEI. The full variable domain, with the rest looked up from reference TRBV2 and TRBJ1-2, is EPEVTQTPSHQVTQMGQEVILRCVPISNHLYFYWYRQILGQKVEFLVSFYNNEISEKSEIFDDQFSVERPDGSNFTLKIRSTKLEDSAMYFCASSEEGQGRGGYTFGSGTRLTVV.

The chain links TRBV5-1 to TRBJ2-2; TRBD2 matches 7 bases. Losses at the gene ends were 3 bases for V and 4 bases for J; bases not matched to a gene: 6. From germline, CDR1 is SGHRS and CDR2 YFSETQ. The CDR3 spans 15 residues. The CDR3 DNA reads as TGCGCCAGCAGCTACGTCGGCGGGGGCACCGGGGAGCTGTTTTTT. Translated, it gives CASSYVGGGTGELFF. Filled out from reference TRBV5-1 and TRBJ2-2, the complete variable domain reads KAGVTQTPRYLIKTRGQQVTLSCSPISGHRSVSWYQQTPGQGLQFLFEYFSETQRNKGNFPGRFSGRQFSNSRSEMNVSTLELGDSALYLCASSYVGGGTGELFFGEGSRLTVL.

The CDR3 loop reads CASSYFGNEQFF. CDR3 DNA: TGTGCCAGCAGTTACTTTGGCAATGAGCAGTTCTTC. The V gene is TRBV6-2 or TRBV6-3, the J gene TRBJ2-1; D remains ambiguous. In germline, CDR1 is MNHEY, CDR2 SVGEGT. This CDR3 region has 12 residues. The V end lost 1 base, the J end lost 6 bases, and 4 bases lay between the germline ends.

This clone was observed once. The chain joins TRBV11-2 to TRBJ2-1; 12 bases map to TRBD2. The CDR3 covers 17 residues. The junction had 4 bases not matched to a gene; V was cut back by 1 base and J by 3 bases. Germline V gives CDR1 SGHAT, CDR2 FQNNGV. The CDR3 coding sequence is TGTGCCAGCAGCTTAGCCCCTAGCGGGAGGGTCTACAATGAGCAGTTCTTC. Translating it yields CASSLAPSGRVYNEQFF.

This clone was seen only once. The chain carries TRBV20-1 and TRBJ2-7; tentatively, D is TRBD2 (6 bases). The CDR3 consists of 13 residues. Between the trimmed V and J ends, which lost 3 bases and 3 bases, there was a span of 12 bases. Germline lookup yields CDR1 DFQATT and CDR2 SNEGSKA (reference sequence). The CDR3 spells CSASRLVSYEQYF. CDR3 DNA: TGCAGTGCTAGTCGACTAGTAAGCTACGAGCAGTACTTC.

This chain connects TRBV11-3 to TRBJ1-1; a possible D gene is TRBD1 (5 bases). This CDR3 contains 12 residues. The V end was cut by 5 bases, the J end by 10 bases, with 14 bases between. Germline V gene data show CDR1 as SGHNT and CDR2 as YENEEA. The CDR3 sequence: CASSPGAGGAFF. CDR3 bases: TGTGCCAGCAGCCCCGGTGCCGGGGGAGCTTTCTTT.

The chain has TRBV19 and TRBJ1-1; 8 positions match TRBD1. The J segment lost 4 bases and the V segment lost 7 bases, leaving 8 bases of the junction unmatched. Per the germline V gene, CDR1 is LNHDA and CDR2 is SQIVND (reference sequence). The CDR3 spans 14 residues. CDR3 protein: CASNQDRESTEAFF. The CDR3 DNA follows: TGTGCCAGTAATCAGGACAGGGAGTCCACTGAAGCTTTCTTT.

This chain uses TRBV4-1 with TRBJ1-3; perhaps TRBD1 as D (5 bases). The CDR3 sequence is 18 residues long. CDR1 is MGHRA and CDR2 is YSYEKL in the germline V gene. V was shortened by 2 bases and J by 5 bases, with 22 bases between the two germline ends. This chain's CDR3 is CASSQPAGGRRERNTIYF. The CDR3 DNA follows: TGCGCCAGCAGCCAACCGGCGGGGGGACGAAGGGAGAGAAACACCATATATTTT.

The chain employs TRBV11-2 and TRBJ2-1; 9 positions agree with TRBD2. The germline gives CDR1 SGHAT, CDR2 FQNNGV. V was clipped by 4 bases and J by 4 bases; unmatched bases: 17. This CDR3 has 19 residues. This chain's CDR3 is CASSSRAEAGGPRYNEQFF. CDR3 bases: TGTGCCAGCAGCTCCCGCGCTGAGGCGGGAGGGCCGAGGTACAATGAGCAGTTCTTC.

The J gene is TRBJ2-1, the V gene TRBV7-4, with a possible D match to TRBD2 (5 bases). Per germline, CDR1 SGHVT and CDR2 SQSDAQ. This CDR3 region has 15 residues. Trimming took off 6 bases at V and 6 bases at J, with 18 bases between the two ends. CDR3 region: CASSSWEFSLNEQFF. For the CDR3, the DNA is TGTGCCAGCAGTTCCTGGGAGTTTTCACTCAATGAGCAGTTCTTC.

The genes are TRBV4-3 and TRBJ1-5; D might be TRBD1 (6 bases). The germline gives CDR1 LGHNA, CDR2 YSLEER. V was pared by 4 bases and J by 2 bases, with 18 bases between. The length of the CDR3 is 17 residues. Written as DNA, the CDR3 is TGCGCCAGCAGCCCCCATCGGGGGCAAGGACGCAATCAGCCCCAGCATTTT. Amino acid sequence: CASSPHRGQGRNQPQHF.

Here the CDR3 reads CASSPGTGTDTQYF. In DNA form, the CDR3 reads TGTGCCAGTAGTCCTGGGACAGGTACAGATACGCAGTATTTT. The chain is built from TRBV19 and TRBJ2-3; 8 positions match TRBD1. The CDR3 length is 14 residues. The germline V gene encodes CDR1 LNHDA and CDR2 SQIVND (reference sequence). Unmatched junction bases numbered 4, after V lost 5 bases and J lost 3 bases.

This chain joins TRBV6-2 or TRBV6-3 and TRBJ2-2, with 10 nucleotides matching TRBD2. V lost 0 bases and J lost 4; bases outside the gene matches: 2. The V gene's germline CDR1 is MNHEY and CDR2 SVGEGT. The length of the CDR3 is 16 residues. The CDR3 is CASSYSSGGATGELFF. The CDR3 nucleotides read TGTGCCAGCAGTTACTCGAGCGGGGGGGCCACCGGGGAGCTGTTTTTT.

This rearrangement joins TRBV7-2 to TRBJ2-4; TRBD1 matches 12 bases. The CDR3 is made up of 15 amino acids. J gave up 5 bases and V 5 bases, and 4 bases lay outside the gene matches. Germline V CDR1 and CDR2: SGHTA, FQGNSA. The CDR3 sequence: CASSTGTGGQNIQYF. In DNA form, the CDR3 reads TGTGCCAGCAGCACGGGGACAGGGGGCCAAAACATTCAGTACTTC.

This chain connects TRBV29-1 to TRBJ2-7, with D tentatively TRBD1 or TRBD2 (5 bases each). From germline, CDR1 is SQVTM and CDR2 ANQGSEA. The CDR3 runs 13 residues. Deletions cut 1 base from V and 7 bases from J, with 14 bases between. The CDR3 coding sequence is TGCAGCGTTGAAGGGGCCTCCTGGGGGGAGCAGTACTTC. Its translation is CSVEGASWGEQYF.

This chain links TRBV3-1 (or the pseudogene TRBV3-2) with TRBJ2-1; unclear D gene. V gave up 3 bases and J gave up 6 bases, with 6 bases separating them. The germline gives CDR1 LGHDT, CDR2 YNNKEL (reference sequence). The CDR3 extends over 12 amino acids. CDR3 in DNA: TGTGCCAGCAGCCATTCAGCCAATGAGCAGTTCTTC. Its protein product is CASSHSANEQFF.